This T cell receptor beta chain was retrieved from a study of CD8 T cells in Susac syndrome. The CDR3 totals 13 residues. The germline CDR1 and CDR2 sequences are LNHDA and SQIVND (reference sequence). Trimming removed 3 bases from V and 1 base from J, with 6 bases in between. An amount of RNA that ranged from 0.5 to 1 ug was reverse transcribed with random hexamers. Each CDR3 protein is one row after TCRdb ran MiXCR on the immunoSEQ multiplex PCR reads. The sample records about 130,000 distinct CDR3 sequences, 65% to 90% being singletons. The sequence was collected from a human donor with multiple sclerosis. Specimen: CD8+ T cells from PBMCs. The V gene is TRBV19, the J gene TRBJ1-1; no firm D call. In nucleotides, the CDR3 is TGTGCCAGTAGTATGTTCGGGAACACTGAAGCTTTCTTT. Translation: CASSMFGNTEAFF.